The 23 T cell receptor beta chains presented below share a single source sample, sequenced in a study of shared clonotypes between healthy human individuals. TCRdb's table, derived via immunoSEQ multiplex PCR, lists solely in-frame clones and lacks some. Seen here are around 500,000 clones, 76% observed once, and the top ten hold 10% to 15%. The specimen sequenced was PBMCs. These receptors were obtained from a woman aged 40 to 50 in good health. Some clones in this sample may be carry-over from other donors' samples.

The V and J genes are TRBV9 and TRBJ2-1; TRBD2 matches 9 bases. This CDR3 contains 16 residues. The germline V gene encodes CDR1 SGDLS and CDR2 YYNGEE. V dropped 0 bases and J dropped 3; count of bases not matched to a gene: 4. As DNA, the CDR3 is TGTGCCAGCAGCGTAGGATCGCGGGAGGGCTACAATGAGCAGTTCTTC. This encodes CASSVGSREGYNEQFF.

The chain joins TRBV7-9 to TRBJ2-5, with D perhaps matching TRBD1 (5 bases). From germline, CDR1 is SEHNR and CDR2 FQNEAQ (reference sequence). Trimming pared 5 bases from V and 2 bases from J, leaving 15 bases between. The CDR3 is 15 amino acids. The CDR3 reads CASSPVGRVQETQYF. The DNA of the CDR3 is TGTGCCAGCAGCCCTGTGGGCAGGGTGCAAGAGACCCAGTACTTC.

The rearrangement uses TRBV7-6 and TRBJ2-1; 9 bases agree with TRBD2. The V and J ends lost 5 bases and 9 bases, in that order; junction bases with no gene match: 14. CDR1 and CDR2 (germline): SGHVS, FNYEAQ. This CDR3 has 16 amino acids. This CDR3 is CASSPLGAGGNREQFF. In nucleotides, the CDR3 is TGTGCCAGCAGCCCCTTGGGAGCGGGAGGAAACCGTGAGCAGTTCTTC.

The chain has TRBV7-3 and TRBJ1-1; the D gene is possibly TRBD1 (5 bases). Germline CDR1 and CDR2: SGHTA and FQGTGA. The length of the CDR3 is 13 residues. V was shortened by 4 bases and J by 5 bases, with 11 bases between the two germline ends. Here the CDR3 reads CASSSQGGTEAFF. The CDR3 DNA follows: TGTGCCAGCAGCTCCCAGGGAGGTACTGAAGCTTTCTTT.

CDR3 in DNA: TGTGCCAGCAGTTTACTAGCTGGAGGTGAGACCCAGTACTTC. Residues: CASSLLAGGETQYF. V and J are TRBV28 and TRBJ2-5, with D perhaps matching TRBD2 (5 bases). Germline lookup yields CDR1 MDHEN and CDR2 SYDVKM. The CDR3 spans 14 residues. Trimming removed 2 bases at V and 5 bases at J, with 12 bases between.

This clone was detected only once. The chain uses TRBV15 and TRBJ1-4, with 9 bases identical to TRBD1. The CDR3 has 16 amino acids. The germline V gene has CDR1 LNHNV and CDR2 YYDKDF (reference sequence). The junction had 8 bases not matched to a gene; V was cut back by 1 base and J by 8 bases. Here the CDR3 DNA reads TGTGCCACCAGCAGAGCGTTACCGGGACAGGGCGAAAAACTGTTTTTT. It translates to CATSRALPGQGEKLFF.

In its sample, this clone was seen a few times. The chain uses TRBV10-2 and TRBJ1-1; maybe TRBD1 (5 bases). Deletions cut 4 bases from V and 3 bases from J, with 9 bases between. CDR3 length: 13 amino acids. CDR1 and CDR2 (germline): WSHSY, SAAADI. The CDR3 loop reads CASSAGSYTEAFF. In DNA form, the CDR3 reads TGCGCCAGCAGTGCAGGGTCGTACACTGAAGCTTTCTTT.

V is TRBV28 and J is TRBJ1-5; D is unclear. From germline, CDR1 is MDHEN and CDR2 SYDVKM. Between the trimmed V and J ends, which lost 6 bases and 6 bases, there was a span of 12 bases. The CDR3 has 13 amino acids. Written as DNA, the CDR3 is TGTGCCAGCAGCTCAAGGGATCGTCAGCCCCAGCATTTT. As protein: CASSSRDRQPQHF. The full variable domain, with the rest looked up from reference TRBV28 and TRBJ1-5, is DVKVTQSSRYLVKRTGEKVFLECVQDMDHENMFWYRQDPGLGLRLIYFSYDVKMKEKGDIPEGYSVSREKKERFSLILESASTNQTSMYLCASSSRDRQPQHFGDGTRLSIL.

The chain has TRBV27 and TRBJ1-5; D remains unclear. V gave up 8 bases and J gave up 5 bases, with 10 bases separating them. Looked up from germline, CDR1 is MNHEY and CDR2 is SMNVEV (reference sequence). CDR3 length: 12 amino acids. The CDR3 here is CASWKRDQPQHF. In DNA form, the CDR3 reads TGTGCCAGCTGGAAAAGGGATCAGCCCCAGCATTTT.

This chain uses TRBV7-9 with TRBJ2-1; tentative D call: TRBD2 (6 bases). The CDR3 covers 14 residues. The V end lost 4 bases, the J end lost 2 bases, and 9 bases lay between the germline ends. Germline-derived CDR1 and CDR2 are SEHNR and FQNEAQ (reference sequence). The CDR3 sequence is CASSSGETYNEQFF. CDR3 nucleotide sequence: TGTGCCAGCAGCTCGGGAGAAACCTACAATGAGCAGTTCTTC.

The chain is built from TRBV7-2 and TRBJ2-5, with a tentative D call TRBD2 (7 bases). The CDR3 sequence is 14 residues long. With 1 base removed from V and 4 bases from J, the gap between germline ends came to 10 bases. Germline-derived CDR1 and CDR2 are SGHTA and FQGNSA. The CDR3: CASSLGGGGETQYF. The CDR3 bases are TGTGCCAGCAGCTTAGGAGGGGGGGGAGAGACCCAGTACTTC.

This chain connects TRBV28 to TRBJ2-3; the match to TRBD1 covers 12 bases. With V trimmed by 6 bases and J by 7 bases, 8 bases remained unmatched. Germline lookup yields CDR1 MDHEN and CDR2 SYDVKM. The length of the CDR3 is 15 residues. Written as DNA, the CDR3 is TGTGCCAGCAGCCTAATGGGACAGGGGGCAAATACGCAGTATTTT. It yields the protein CASSLMGQGANTQYF.

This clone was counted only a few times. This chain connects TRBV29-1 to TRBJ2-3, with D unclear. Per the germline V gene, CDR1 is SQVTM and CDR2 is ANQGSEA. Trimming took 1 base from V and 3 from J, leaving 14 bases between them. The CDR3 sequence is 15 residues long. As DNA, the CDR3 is TGCAGCGTTGAAGGAGGTCGAGGTGGGACAGATACGCAGTATTTT. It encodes CSVEGGRGGTDTQYF.

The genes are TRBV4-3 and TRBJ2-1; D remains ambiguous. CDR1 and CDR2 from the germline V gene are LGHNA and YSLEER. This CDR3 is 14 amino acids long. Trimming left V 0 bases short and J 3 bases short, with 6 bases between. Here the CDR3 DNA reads TGCGCCAGCAGCCAAGACCGATACTACAATGAGCAGTTCTTC. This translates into CASSQDRYYNEQFF.

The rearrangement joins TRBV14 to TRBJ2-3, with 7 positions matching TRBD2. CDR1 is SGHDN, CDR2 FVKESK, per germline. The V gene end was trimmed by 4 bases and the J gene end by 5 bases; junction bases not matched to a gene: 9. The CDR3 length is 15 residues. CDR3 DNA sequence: TGTGCCAGCAGCCGTAGCGGGTCTGGTATAGATACGCAGTATTTT. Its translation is CASSRSGSGIDTQYF.

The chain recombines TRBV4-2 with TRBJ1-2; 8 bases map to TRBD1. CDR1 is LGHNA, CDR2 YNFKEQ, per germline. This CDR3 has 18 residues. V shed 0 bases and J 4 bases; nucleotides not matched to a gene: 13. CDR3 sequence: CASSQDPLQGGSVYGYTF. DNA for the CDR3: TGTGCCAGCAGCCAAGACCCTCTACAGGGGGGGTCCGTCTATGGCTACACCTTC.

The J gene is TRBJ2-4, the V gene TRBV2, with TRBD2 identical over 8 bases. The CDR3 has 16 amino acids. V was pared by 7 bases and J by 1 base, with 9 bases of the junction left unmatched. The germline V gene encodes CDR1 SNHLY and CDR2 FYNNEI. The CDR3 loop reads CASIRGTSRAKNIQYF. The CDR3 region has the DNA TGTGCCAGCATTCGCGGGACTAGTAGGGCCAAAAACATTCAGTACTTC.

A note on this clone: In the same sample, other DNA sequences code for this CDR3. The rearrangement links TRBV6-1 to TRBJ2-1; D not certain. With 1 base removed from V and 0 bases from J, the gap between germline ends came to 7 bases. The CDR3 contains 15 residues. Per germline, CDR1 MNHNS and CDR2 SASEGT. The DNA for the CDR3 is TGTGCCAGCAGTGAAGTGGACGACTCCTACAATGAGCAGTTCTTC. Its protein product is CASSEVDDSYNEQFF.

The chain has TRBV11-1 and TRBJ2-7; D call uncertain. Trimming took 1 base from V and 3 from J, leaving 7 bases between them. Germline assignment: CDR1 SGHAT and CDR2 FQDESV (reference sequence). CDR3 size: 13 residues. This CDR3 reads CASSLGDGYEQYF. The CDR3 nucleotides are TGTGCCAGCAGCTTAGGTGATGGCTACGAGCAGTACTTC. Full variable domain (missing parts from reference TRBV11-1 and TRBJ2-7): EAEVAQSPRYKITEKSQAVAFWCDPISGHATLYWYRQILGQGPELLVQFQDESVVDDSQLPKDRFSAERLKGVDSTLKIQPAELGDSAMYLCASSLGDGYEQYFGPGTRLTVT.

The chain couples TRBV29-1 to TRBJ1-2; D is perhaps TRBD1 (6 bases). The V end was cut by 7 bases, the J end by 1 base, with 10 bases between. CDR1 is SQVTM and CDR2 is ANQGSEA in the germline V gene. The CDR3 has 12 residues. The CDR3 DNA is TGCAGCGCCTTGGACAGTAACTATGGCTACACCTTC. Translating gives CSALDSNYGYTF.

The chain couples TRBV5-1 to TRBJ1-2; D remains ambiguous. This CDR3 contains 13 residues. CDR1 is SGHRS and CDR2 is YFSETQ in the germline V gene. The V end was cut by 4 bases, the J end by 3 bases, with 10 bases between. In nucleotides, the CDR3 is TGCGCCAGCAGCGGCACAGCTGACTATGGCTACACCTTC. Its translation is CASSGTADYGYTF.

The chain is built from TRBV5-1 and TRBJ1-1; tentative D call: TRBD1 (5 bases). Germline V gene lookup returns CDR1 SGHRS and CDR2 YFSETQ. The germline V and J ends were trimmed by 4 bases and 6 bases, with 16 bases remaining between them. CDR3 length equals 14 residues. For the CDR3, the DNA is TGCGCCAGCAGCCAAGGGGTTCTTGGCGCTGAAGCTTTCTTT. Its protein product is CASSQGVLGAEAFF.

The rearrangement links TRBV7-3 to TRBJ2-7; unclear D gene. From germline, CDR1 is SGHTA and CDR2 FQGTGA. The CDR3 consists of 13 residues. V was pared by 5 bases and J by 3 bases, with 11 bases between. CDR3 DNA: TGTGCCAGCAGCCCCCAGCCCAACTACGAGCAGTACTTC. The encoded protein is CASSPQPNYEQYF.